This T cell receptor (beta chain) came from a study of technical replicates of blood from a handful of donors. Per germline, CDR1 SGHVS and CDR2 FQNEAQ. The V end was cut by 1 base, the J end by 7 bases, with 11 bases between. The CDR3 sequence is 14 residues long. Produced via immunoSEQ multiplex PCR; TCRdb's table is partial and in-frame only. The sample consists of roughly 64,000 clones, around nine tenths of them appearing once. The sample consisted of PBMCs. This chain links TRBV7-8 with TRBJ2-1; D gene unclear. The origin of this receptor is a human donor in good health. Some clones in this sample may be carry-over from other donors' samples. In DNA, the CDR3 is TGTGCCAGCAGCTTAGGTAATATGAGGAATGAGCAGTTCTTC. Protein product: CASSLGNMRNEQFF.